This T cell receptor beta chain is from a study of T cells in Graves' hyperthyroidism and ophthalmopathy (dated by TCRdb to the late 2010s). Study-level background: Peripheral blood was sampled at the time of initial diagnosis, prior to any treatment. Prospective prediction of ophthalmopathy was tested in an independent validation cohort consisting of about 20 hyperthyroidism patients and around 17 patients who later progressed to ophthalmopathy. After sampling, hyperthyroidism patients received methimazole starting at 30 mg daily, and ophthalmopathy patients received high-dose intravenous methylprednisolone. For training and testing, the roughly 97 patients in the discovery cohort were randomly divided in a 7:3 ratio. In over five Graves' hyperthyroidism patients, the study also compared T-cell repertoires from thyroid tissue with T-cell repertoires from blood. The paper reports TCR Vbeta CDR3 sequencing of over 120 peripheral blood samples: 43 ophthalmopathy, approximately 74 hyperthyroidism and around 17 progressor patients. A discovery cohort of around 98 patients, roughly 40 with Graves' ophthalmopathy and about 60 with stable Graves' hyperthyroidism, was used to find distinguishing TCR V-J signatures.

A patient counted as having stable Graves' hyperthyroidism if no progression to ophthalmopathy occurred over 18 months of follow-up. The hyperthyroidism patients were between 18 and 65 years old and newly diagnosed, with a disease duration of less than 2 months. The study excluded patients with uncontrolled infections, other autoimmune diseases, pregnancy or lactation. Clinical symptoms, serum thyroxine and TRAb, thyroid ultrasound, and orbital computed tomography formed the basis for the diagnoses. PBMCs were separated from 10 ml of fresh peripheral blood using Ficoll-Paque density gradient centrifugation. Total RNA was extracted using Trizol reagent, and RNA quality was assessed on an Agilent 2100 Bioanalyzer. The TCR beta CDR3 regions were amplified from the RNA transcripts. The first round of RT-PCR for the TCR CDR3 was performed with the HTBI primer set and the Qiagen OneStep RT-PCR kit. Libraries were constructed in a second round of multiplex PCR, after which size selection and purification were performed. The libraries were sequenced on an Illumina HiSeq2000 using paired-end 100 bp reads. The source study handled its data this way. SOAPnuke was used to process the raw data, throwing out any read that contained adapters or uncalled bases, had a mean Phred below 15, or lacked an exact constant-primer or identifier match. High-quality paired reads were merged with COPE v1.2.5, and unique nucleotide sequences were defined as clonotypes. MiTCR v1.1 was used to align the clonotypes against IMGT TRBV, TRBD and TRBJ reference segments. The analysis included only V-J combinations with a frequency above 0.0001, which together covered about 99% of the repertoires. A TCS score was defined as the ratio between F50 (clonal expansion) and ExV (chaos), using BLOSUM62-based TCRdist between CDR3 peptides within each V-J. Welch's t-statistics and random forest reduced several hundred V-J features to 13, which were used in a naive Bayes classifier (R e1071). The similarity between thyroid and blood repertoires was quantified using the Morisita-Horn index. The public reads were run again by TCRdb, first through fastp at Q25 and then through MiXCR, and only productive beta chains were kept. Every distinct CDR3 protein forms one entry, paired with its most common genes and DNA. The V and J calls were determined by TCRdb, not by the authors. The sample records hundreds of thousands of distinct CDR3 sequences, around 38% of which are singletons. Approximately 10% of the sample is in the top ten clones.

Note on this clonotype: The antigen it binds to is not known. No base quality information exists; no much larger clone differs at one position.

What the research found in general, with its limitations: In cross-validation, a model built on a 13 V-J signature told ophthalmopathy apart from stable hyperthyroidism with approximately 91% sensitivity and approximately 81% specificity, and in testing the same model reached 80%/75%. Most expanded thyroid clonotypes (frequency above 0.001) were also detected in blood, a finding suggesting that blood repertoires may reflect thyroid immune responses. During validation, the model predicted progression to ophthalmopathy a median of roughly 7.1 months ahead of onset, with approximately 71% sensitivity and about 72% specificity. No statistical method was used to fix the sample size in advance, and group allocation was not hidden from the investigators.

CDR3 length: 13 amino acids, cysteine to phenylalanine. Only CDR3 DNA remains: 39 bases, in frame from the first base. Reading the germline V gene (reference sequence) gives CDR1 LNHDA and CDR2 SQIVND. Between the V and J ends, shortened by 9 bases and 3 bases respectively, the junction contains 14 bases. This TCR derives from a man aged 18 to 30 with Graves' hyperthyroidism. The sequencing input was blood. The chain was built from TRBV19 and TRBJ1-2, with an unclear D gene assignment. For the CDR3, the sequence is CASSLNPDYGYTF. The DNA sequence is TGTGCCAGCAGCCTAAACCCCGACTATGGCTACACCTTC.